A selection of T cell receptor beta chains follows, all from one sample in a study of PD-1 and CTLA-4 blockade in melanoma. The repertoire was sequenced with immunoSEQ multiplex PCR; TCRdb's copy has only in-frame clones and lacks some. The table records around 31,000 clones, about 87% of them present only once. The sequences come from CD8+ T cells from peripheral blood, collected from a patient given anti-PD-1 treatment. The receptors were gathered from a human donor with melanoma. The conserved cysteine and the conserved F or W are not part of the CDR3 here. A clone size is listed for some rows: how often the clone was seen (once, few, many), or a class if it is expanded.

V gene	clone size	J gene	CDR3 protein
TRBV5-6	NA	TRBJ1-2	ASSLFWGGYT
TRBV28	NA	TRBJ1-2	ASSRMRQLNYGYT
TRBV7-2	NA	TRBJ2-3	ASSAPPTSGGPTDTQY
TRBV28	NA	TRBJ2-7	ASSLRGYYEQY
TRBV6-5	NA	TRBJ1-2	ASKDPNNYGYT
TRBV5-1	NA	TRBJ1-1	ASSFGGGITEAF
TRBV5-1	NA	TRBJ1-1	ASSLVAQNTEAF
TRBV30	NA	TRBJ2-7	AWSSSGTAILYEQY
TRBV6-2/TRBV6-3	NA	TRBJ2-3	ASSYPGTSGGFSTDTQY
TRBV30	NA	TRBJ1-1	AWSQGTGVPEAF
TRBV21-1	NA	TRBJ1-3	ASLIGGTIY
TRBV28	NA	TRBJ2-4	ASNDRGPDLAKNIQY
TRBV2	NA	TRBJ1-2	ASSEAIRTGDGYT
TRBV5-1	once	TRBJ2-2	ASSQGLAGGNTGELF
TRBV4-2	NA	TRBJ1-2	ASSPGRGYGYT
TRBV19	NA	TRBJ1-2	ASFGRGRTTESYGYT
TRBV19	NA	TRBJ1-6	ASSLGQGGSPLH
TRBV4-1	NA	TRBJ2-1	ASSQRGSSYNEQF
TRBV18	NA	TRBJ2-5	ASSPAGGGETQY
TRBV7-9	NA	TRBJ2-1	ASSPPRDRWDQGQF
TRBV27	NA	TRBJ2-7	ASSLLRASGAPYEQY
TRBV29-1	NA	TRBJ1-1	SVYTYMNTEAF
TRBV18	NA	TRBJ1-2	ASSPGDGSNYGYT
TRBV29-1	NA	TRBJ2-2	SVTPGEGYTGELF
TRBV28	NA	TRBJ2-7	ASSTTWDRGRDEQY
TRBV27	NA	TRBJ1-2	ASSLSPSSNYGYT
TRBV14	NA	TRBJ1-3	ASSRGDSSGNTIY
TRBV28	NA	TRBJ1-1	ASTSGTVAF
TRBV6-5	NA	TRBJ2-2	ASSYTPTGTGELF
TRBV18	NA	TRBJ2-7	ASSPGASYEQY
TRBV6-2/TRBV6-3	NA	TRBJ1-6	ASSYKLPDRANSPLH
TRBV28	once	TRBJ2-3	ASSLRASWMRADTQY
TRBV7-2	once	TRBJ2-1	ATQGGNEQF
TRBV27	once	TRBJ2-7	ASSLRVRTVDSYEQY
TRBV6-6	NA	TRBJ2-5	ASSYSRVFQETQY
TRBV27	NA	TRBJ1-1	ASSLTGNTEAF
TRBV14	NA	TRBJ2-7	ASGTRGVYEQY
TRBV2	NA	TRBJ2-7	ASSTPSGEQY
TRBV18	once	TRBJ1-3	ASSPTWEEGNTIY
TRBV19	NA	TRBJ2-4	ASSIRRGNIQY
TRBV5-4	NA	TRBJ2-3	ASSLSGTDTQY
TRBV9	NA	TRBJ2-3	ASTTSPRGDTQY
TRBV5-6	once	TRBJ2-7	ASIGGRDYEQY
TRBV29-1	NA	TRBJ1-2	SVGGEDGYYGYT
TRBV4-2	once	TRBJ1-1	ASSPGQGDTEAF
TRBV30	NA	TRBJ1-2	AWENGSANYGYT
TRBV15	NA	TRBJ2-7	ATSRTRSDEQY
TRBV30	NA	TRBJ2-3	AWSLSGTPLDTQY
TRBV9	NA	TRBJ1-1	ASSETGGWTEAF
TRBV4-1	few	TRBJ2-1	ASSHSRGGGGYNEQF
TRBV5-6	NA	TRBJ1-1	ASSLSLEGEAF
TRBV9	NA	TRBJ2-2	ASSPNLLTGELF
TRBV25-1	NA	TRBJ1-1	ASALTGAGAF
TRBV2	few	TRBJ2-7	ASSSGTGLFEQY
TRBV28	NA	TRBJ2-4	ASSPRGTAHEIQY
TRBV30	NA	TRBJ1-1	AWIPGTQGKGANTEAF
TRBV2	NA	TRBJ1-6	AWEGERNSPLH